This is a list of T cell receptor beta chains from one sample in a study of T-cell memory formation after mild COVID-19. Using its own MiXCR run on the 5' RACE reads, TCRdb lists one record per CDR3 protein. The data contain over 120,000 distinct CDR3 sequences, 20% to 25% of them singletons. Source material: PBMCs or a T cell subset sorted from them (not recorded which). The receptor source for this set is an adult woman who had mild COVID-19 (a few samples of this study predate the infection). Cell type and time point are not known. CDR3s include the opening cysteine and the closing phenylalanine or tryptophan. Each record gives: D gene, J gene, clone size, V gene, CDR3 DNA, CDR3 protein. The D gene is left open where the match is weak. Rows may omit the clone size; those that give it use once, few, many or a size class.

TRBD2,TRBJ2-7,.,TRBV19,TGTGCCAGTAGTGGTTTTGGGGTAGCGGGAACCTACGAGCAGTACTTC,CASSGFGVAGTYEQYF
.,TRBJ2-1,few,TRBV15,TGTGCCACCAGCAGTAAGCTAGAGAATGAGCAGTTCTTC,CATSSKLENEQFF
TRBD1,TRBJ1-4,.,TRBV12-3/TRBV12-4,TGTGCCAGCAGGGAGACAGGGGGCCTTGAAAAACTGTTTTTT,CASRETGGLEKLFF
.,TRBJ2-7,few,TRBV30,TGTGCCTGGAGTACGAACTACGAGCAGTACTTC,CAWSTNYEQYF
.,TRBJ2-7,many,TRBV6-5,TGTGCCAGCAGCCCGAGCTCCTACGAGCAGTACTTC,CASSPSSYEQYF
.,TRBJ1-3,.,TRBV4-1,TGCGCCAGCAGCCAGGTGGAGGACAGTTTTTTCTCTGGAAACACCATATATTTT,CASSQVEDSFFSGNTIYF
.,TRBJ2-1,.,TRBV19,TGTGCCAGTAGTATAGATGTCGATGAGCAGTTCTTC,CASSIDVDEQFF
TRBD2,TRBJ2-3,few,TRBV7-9,TGTGCCAGCAGCCCTACTAGCGGACGCACAGATACGCAGTATTTT,CASSPTSGRTDTQYF
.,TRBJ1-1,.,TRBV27,TGTGCCAGCAGTTTTCCGGGGGCTGAAGCTTTCTTT,CASSFPGAEAFF
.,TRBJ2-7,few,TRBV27,TGTGCCAGCAGTTTAAGTCTAGCTCGGTACGAGCAGTACTTC,CASSLSLARYEQYF
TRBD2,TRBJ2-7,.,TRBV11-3,TGTGCCAGCAGCACCGGGACTAGCGGGAGGGACGAGCAGTACTTC,CASSTGTSGRDEQYF
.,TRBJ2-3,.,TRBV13,TGTGCCAGCAGCTTAGGGACTCCGTACGCAGATACGCAGTATTTT,CASSLGTPYADTQYF
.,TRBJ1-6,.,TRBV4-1,TGCGCCAGCAGCCCGTGGGGTTCACCCCTCCACTTT,CASSPWGSPLHF
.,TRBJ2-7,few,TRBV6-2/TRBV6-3,TGTGCCAGCAGTTATGGACAGCACTACGAGCAGTACTTC,CASSYGQHYEQYF
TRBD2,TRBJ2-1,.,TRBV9,TGTGCCAGCAGCGGCCCTAGCGGGGGGGCCGGGAATGAGCAGTTCTTC,CASSGPSGGAGNEQFF
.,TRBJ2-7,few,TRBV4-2,TGTGCCAGCAGCCAAGGAAAGGACAGAAGCTACGAGCAGTACTTC,CASSQGKDRSYEQYF
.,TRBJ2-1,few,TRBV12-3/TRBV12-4,TGTGCCTCCTGGGGGATCTCCTACAATGAGCAGTTCTTC,CASWGISYNEQFF
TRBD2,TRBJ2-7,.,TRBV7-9,TGTGCCAGCAGTTTAAGCGGGAGGAACCCTCACGAGCAGTACTTC,CASSLSGRNPHEQYF
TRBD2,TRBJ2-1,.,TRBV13,TGTGCCAGCAGCCTGGGGGGGACTTACAATGAGCAGTTCTTC,CASSLGGTYNEQFF
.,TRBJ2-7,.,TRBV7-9,TGTGCCAGCAGCTTATCCGGACACTACGAGCAGTACTTC,CASSLSGHYEQYF
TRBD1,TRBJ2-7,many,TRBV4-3,TGCGCCAGCAGCCAAGAAGTGTCAGGGGGTATGTACGAGCAGTACTTC,CASSQEVSGGMYEQYF
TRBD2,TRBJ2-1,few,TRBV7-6,TGTGCCAGCAGCTCCGGGGCGGGGGGTCTAAATGAGCAGTTCTTC,CASSSGAGGLNEQFF
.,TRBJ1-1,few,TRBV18,TGTGCCAGCTCACCTCCGCAGGGTACGACTGAAGCTTTCTTT,CASSPPQGTTEAFF
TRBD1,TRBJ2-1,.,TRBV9,TGTGCCAGCAGCGTAGGACAGGGGGCGTGGGATGAGCAGTTCTTC,CASSVGQGAWDEQFF
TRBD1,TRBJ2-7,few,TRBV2,TGTGCCAGCAGTGAGGGACAGGGCTACTCCTACGAGCAGTACTTC,CASSEGQGYSYEQYF